The 25 T cell receptor beta chains below all came from one sample that was sequenced in a study of blood T cells in healthy people across ages. Sample-barcoded 5' priming and a J-beta primer mix drove a second PCR of about 7 to 12 cycles. TCRdb re-called the 5' RACE reads with MiXCR, one entry per CDR3 protein. Among 1.5 million to 2 million distinct CDR3 sequences listed, around 36% were seen once. Material: blood. These receptors came from a woman between 25 and 40 years old in good health.

This chain connects TRBV28 to TRBJ1-2; TRBD1 might be the D (6 bases). This CDR3 is 12 amino acids long. Germline V lookup: CDR1 MDHEN, CDR2 SYDVKM. V lost 4 bases to trimming and J lost 8 bases, with 11 bases between them. The CDR3 here is CASSWQGSGYTF. The CDR3 DNA sequence: TGTGCCAGCAGTTGGCAGGGGAGCGGCTACACCTTC.

The chain carries TRBV11-2 and TRBJ2-1; the match to TRBD1 covers 7 bases. The CDR3 has 17 residues. V shed 2 bases and J 1 base; nucleotides not matched to a gene: 8. The germline V gene encodes CDR1 SGHAT and CDR2 FQNNGV. CDR3 in DNA: TGTGCCAGCAGCTTAAGGCAAGGGGGCGCATCCTACAATGAGCAGTTCTTC. This codes for CASSLRQGGASYNEQFF.

This clonotype was seen once. The chain recombines TRBV4-2 with TRBJ2-3; D remains ambiguous. Germline CDR1 reads LGHNA; CDR2 reads YNFKEQ. The CDR3 spans 14 residues. V gave up 1 base and J gave up 13 bases, with 18 bases separating them. CDR3 loop: CASSQVGSPLTEYF. The CDR3 region has the DNA TGTGCCAGCAGCCAAGTTGGCTCCCCACTAACCGAGTATTTT.

The V and J genes are TRBV25-1 and TRBJ2-1; 7 bases are shared with TRBD2. V trimming: 7 bases; J trimming: 10 bases; junction bases outside the gene matches: 10. Germline CDR1 reads MGHDK; CDR2 reads SYGVNS. CDR3 length: 13 residues. CDR3 DNA sequence: TGTGCCAGCAACGGACTAGGCCGAGGGGAGCAGTTCTTC. Residues: CASNGLGRGEQFF. The full variable domain, rest sourced from reference TRBV25-1 and TRBJ2-1, is EADIYQTPRYLVIGTGKKITLECSQTMGHDKMYWYQQDPGMELHLIHYSYGVNSTEKGDLSSESTVSRIRTEHFPLTLESARPSHTSQYLCASNGLGRGEQFFGPGTRLTVL.

A few counts support this clonotype. The rearrangement links TRBV7-3 to TRBJ2-7, with 8 bases identical to TRBD2. Germline CDR1 is SGHTA and CDR2 is FQGTGA. This CDR3 spans 14 amino acids. The J segment lost 6 bases and the V segment lost 5 bases, leaving 9 bases of the junction unmatched. DNA for the CDR3: TGTGCCAGCAGCCCGGGGGGGTTCCCTGGCGAGCAGTACTTC. Protein sequence: CASSPGGFPGEQYF.

This sequence joins TRBV7-9 and TRBJ1-2; perhaps TRBD1 as D (6 bases). CDR1 SEHNR and CDR2 FQNEAQ come from the germline V gene (reference sequence). This CDR3 has 15 amino acids. Trimming cost V 5 bases and J 4 bases, with 17 bases left between them. CDR3 sequence (DNA): TGTGCCAGCAGCGCAGGGGCCGCAGGGAGCTATGGCTACACCTTC. It codes for CASSAGAAGSYGYTF.

Only a few counts were recorded for this clonotype. The gene calls are TRBV12-3 or TRBV12-4 and TRBJ2-7, with D perhaps TRBD1 or TRBD2 (5 bases each). This CDR3 is 14 amino acids long. V was trimmed by 6 bases and J by 0 bases, leaving 12 bases between them. As DNA, the CDR3 is TGTGCCAGCAGCAATGGGGACCTCTCCTACGAGCAGTACTTC. It translates to CASSNGDLSYEQYF.

This clonotype was counted ten times or more. The chain carries TRBV20-1 and TRBJ2-7; 10 positions match TRBD2. The V gene's germline CDR1 is DFQATT and CDR2 SNEGSKA (reference sequence). This CDR3 has 14 residues. V lost 4 bases, J lost 2 bases, and 5 bases stayed unmatched. This CDR3 reads CSATRTSGTYEQYF. DNA for the CDR3: TGCAGTGCTACAAGGACTAGCGGTACCTACGAGCAGTACTTC.

The rearrangement links TRBV9 to TRBJ1-2, with D possibly TRBD1 on 5 matching bases. CDR1 is SGDLS and CDR2 is YYNGEE in the germline V gene. The CDR3 runs to 12 residues. Trimming took off 4 bases at V and 9 bases at J, with 13 bases between the two ends. The CDR3 here is CASSPGAGRYTF. The CDR3 DNA sequence: TGTGCCAGCAGCCCCGGAGCGGGGCGCTACACCTTC. Using reference TRBV9 and TRBJ1-2 for the parts outside the CDR3, the full variable domain is DSGVTQTPKHLITATGQRVTLRCSPRSGDLSVYWYQQSLDQGLQFLIQYYNGEERAKGNILERFSAQQFPDLHSELNLSSLELGDSALYFCASSPGAGRYTFGSGTRLTVV.

V and J are TRBV20-1 and TRBJ2-2; weak D call: TRBD2 (6 bases). This CDR3 comprises 15 residues. In germline, CDR1 is DFQATT, CDR2 SNEGSKA (reference sequence). V was trimmed by 0 bases and J by 2 bases, leaving 10 bases between them. In DNA, the CDR3 is TGCAGTGCTAGAGACGGGGGTTCAAACACCGGGGAGCTGTTTTTT. Its translation is CSARDGGSNTGELFF.

In regard to this clonotype: A much larger clonotype is one base distant, so this may be a read error. The J gene is TRBJ2-3, the V gene TRBV4-2, with D tentatively TRBD1 (6 bases). The CDR3 consists of 14 residues. Germline V gene data show CDR1 as LGHNA and CDR2 as YNFKEQ. Written as DNA, the CDR3 is TGTGCCAGCAGCCAAGAAGGGGGTCGGGATACGCGGTATTTT. Its protein product is CASSQEGGRDTRYF.

The chain joins TRBV10-2 to TRBJ1-2, with D perhaps matching TRBD1 (6 bases). This CDR3 has 13 amino acids. The V end lost 4 bases, the J end lost 6 bases, and 12 bases lay between the germline ends. CDR1 and CDR2 (germline): WSHSY, SAAADI. DNA of the CDR3: TGCGCCAGCAGTGTCGGGGGGCTTGATGGCTACACCTTC. This encodes CASSVGGLDGYTF.

This clonotype was observed once. The V and J genes are TRBV5-1 and TRBJ2-3; no clear D. The CDR3 covers 15 residues. Germline V lookup: CDR1 SGHRS, CDR2 YFSETQ. V dropped 0 bases and J dropped 5 bases, with 13 bases sitting between them. The CDR3 DNA is TGCGCCAGCAGCTTGGCCCTCGGGCCGGAAGATACGCAGTATTTT. This codes for CASSLALGPEDTQYF.

This chain joins TRBV29-1 and TRBJ1-2; 8 positions match TRBD1. The junction had 14 bases not matched to a gene; V was cut back by 5 bases and J by 6 bases. Germline CDR1 SQVTM, CDR2 ANQGSEA. This CDR3 contains 15 residues. Here the CDR3 DNA reads TGCAGCGTTCAGGGGATGACAGGGGACCCCCATGGCTACACCTTC. This translates into CSVQGMTGDPHGYTF.

The chain employs TRBV3-1 and TRBJ2-5; D possibly corresponds to TRBD2 (6 bases). V lost 5 bases and J 6 bases, leaving 19 bases between the germline ends. CDR1 and CDR2 from the germline V gene are LGHDT and YNNKEL (reference sequence). The CDR3 extends over 15 amino acids. CDR3 bases: TGTGCCAGCAGCTTATTGGCGGCGGGACGGAAGACCCAGTACTTC. Translation: CASSLLAAGRKTQYF.

This clonotype was seen only a few times. The V and J genes are TRBV5-1 and TRBJ2-5; D possibly corresponds to TRBD1 (7 bases). Deletions cut 4 bases from V and 7 bases from J, with 17 bases between. Germline values: CDR1 SGHRS, CDR2 YFSETQ. The CDR3 is 14 amino acids. The DNA of the CDR3 is TGCGCCAGCAGCATAGGGCAGGGGGGAGGGACCCAGTACTTC. It codes for CASSIGQGGGTQYF.

This clonotype has more than one count but fewer than ten. The CDR3 protein is CAISASPGTGYEQYF. The CDR3 DNA reads TGTGCCATCAGTGCCAGTCCCGGGACAGGGTACGAGCAGTACTTC. The chain links TRBV10-3 to TRBJ2-7; 9 nucleotides line up with TRBD1. There are 15 residues in the CDR3. V trimming: 4 bases; J trimming: 4 bases; junction bases outside the gene matches: 8. Germline V CDR1 and CDR2: ENHRY, SYGVKD.

Here the CDR3 DNA reads TGTGCCAGCATGGTTGCGGGCCGCACAGATACGCAGTATTTT. It is translated as CASMVAGRTDTQYF. The rearrangement joins TRBV27 to TRBJ2-3, with D possibly matching TRBD2 (5 bases). Trimming cost V 7 bases and J 1 base, with 12 bases left between them. This CDR3 is built from 14 residues. The germline gives CDR1 MNHEY, CDR2 SMNVEV (reference sequence).

For this clonotype: A much larger clone is a single base away; this may be a read error. The chain employs TRBV7-2 and TRBJ2-7, with a weak D call TRBD1 (6 bases). With the DNA end fitting TRBJ2-5 better, the J assignment may be wrong. The CDR3 totals 15 residues. Germline lookup yields CDR1 SGHTA and CDR2 FQGNSA. The CDR3 here is CASSLGGRPQGTQYF. In DNA, the CDR3 is TGTGCCAGCAGCTTAGGGGGGCGCCCACAAGGGACCCAGTACTTC.

The chain couples TRBV6-6 to TRBJ1-6; D not certain. The CDR3 spans 16 residues. V was clipped by 8 bases and J by 10 bases, with 24 bases between them. The germline V gene has CDR1 MNHNY and CDR2 SVGAGI (reference sequence). The CDR3 protein is CASVYGRGYGISPLHF. The DNA for the CDR3 is TGTGCCAGCGTGTATGGACGGGGTTACGGGATATCACCCCTCCACTTT.

V is TRBV5-1 and J is TRBJ1-1; 8 nucleotides line up with TRBD1. Per the germline V gene, CDR1 is SGHRS and CDR2 is YFSETQ. This CDR3 is built from 15 residues. V gave up 4 bases and J gave up 2 bases; unmatched junction bases: 7. CDR3 protein: CASSKPGQANTEAFF. In DNA form, the CDR3 reads TGCGCCAGCAGCAAACCGGGACAGGCTAACACTGAAGCTTTCTTT.

Remarks on this clonotype: This may stem from a read error, because a much larger clone lies one nucleotide away. The V call is TRBV20-1, the J call TRBJ2-7, with 9 positions matching TRBD2. V dropped 5 bases and J dropped 2; count of bases not matched to a gene: 4. Germline loops: CDR1 DFQATT, CDR2 SNEGSKA (reference sequence). The CDR3 loop spans 13 amino acids. The CDR3 protein is CSAGTSRAYEQYF. The DNA for the CDR3 is TGCAGTGCTGGGACTAGCAGGGCCTACGAGCAGTACTTC.

This clonotype was counted ten times or more. The J gene is TRBJ2-1, the V gene TRBV5-1; the D gene is possibly TRBD1 (7 bases). V gave up 6 bases and J gave up 9 bases, with 22 bases separating them. CDR1 is SGHRS, CDR2 YFSETQ, per germline. The CDR3 has 15 amino acids. The CDR3 loop reads CASTRGGGAMSEQFF. The CDR3 DNA is TGCGCCAGCACCCGCGGAGGGGGCGCGATGAGTGAGCAGTTCTTC.

This clonotype was seen repeatedly, ten times or more. V and J are TRBV4-1 and TRBJ1-5; D is undetermined. The CDR3 runs 15 residues. Looked up from germline, CDR1 is MGHRA and CDR2 is YSYEKL. V shed 1 base and J shed 9 bases, with 16 bases lying between them. CDR3 in DNA: TGCGCCAGCAGCCAAGTCGAGGGAGCCGCGGGGCCCCAGCATTTT. Translated, it gives CASSQVEGAAGPQHF.

The V gene is TRBV3-1, the J gene TRBJ2-3; maybe TRBD2 (5 bases). V was cut by 1 base and J by 5 bases, with 10 bases left in between. The germline gives CDR1 LGHDT, CDR2 YNNKEL (reference sequence). This CDR3 contains 14 residues. The CDR3 DNA sequence: TGTGCCAGCAGCCAAGTGGCCGGGGAAGATACGCAGTATTTT. It encodes CASSQVAGEDTQYF.